This TCR beta chain was sequenced for a study of beta chain features in type 1 diabetes (dated by TCRdb to 2017 to 2018). With respect to the entire study: No differences in mean age, gender distribution, total cell number or subset yield were found between patients and healthy donors. A total of 100 million to 110 million sorted cells were examined across all samples, and a strong correlation was observed between cell number per subset and RNA yield. The study compared the TCRB repertoires of sorted circulating CD4+ T cell subsets in recently diagnosed type 1 diabetes patients with those in matched healthy donors. Naive and central memory subsets were obtained from all 30 or so donors, but regulatory and stem cell-like memory subsets were isolated from only 8 patients and about 8 healthy donors. Findings and caveats that apply to the study as a whole: PCR might favor shorter templates, but patient and control samples were amplified and corrected together, so any skew would affect both groups equally. Naive, central memory and regulatory TCRB repertoires appeared more similar among patients than among healthy donors. In all four CD4+ subsets, TCRB CDR3 length was moderately but significantly shorter in type 1 diabetes patients. Because the HLA sub-analyses included only small numbers of individuals, any influence of HLA type on TCRB rearrangement was left unresolved. Because cDNA was sequenced instead of genomic DNA, highly expressing activated cells could be over-represented, though the groups showed no difference in activation or CD3 levels. Fewer insertions and more nucleotide deletions at VDJ recombination sites were observed in patients with type 1 diabetes, implying thymic rearrangement abnormalities.

The High Capacity cDNA Reverse Transcription Kit was used to reverse transcribe all of the isolated RNA, meaning that expressed TCRB transcripts were what got sequenced. Deep immunoSEQ sequencing was applied to naive, central memory and regulatory T cell samples, giving an average of around 4 million total reads per sample. Sorted cells were lysed in RLT buffer and RNA was extracted with DNase-treated RNeasy Micro or Mini kits, depending on cell number. Each cell subset was processed separately to prevent cross-contamination, with patient and healthy donor samples processed together. Using the immunoSEQ multiplex PCR, TCRB sequences were amplified from cDNA into 87-bp fragments spanning the CDR3 region. The amplicons were sequenced using the Illumina HiSeq platform. In the paper's pipeline: PCR bias was corrected computationally using synthetic template baselines, and reads within Hamming distance 2 were collapsed, with unmergeable singletons discarded. Reads were aligned against IMGT to assign V, D and J genes, CDR3 length and insertions or deletions at six rearrangement sites. Within each subset, clonotype counts were normalized to sorted cell number, after which true diversity and Gini coefficients were computed with the tcR R package. The overlap coefficient, calculated on TCRB nucleotide sequences, was used to quantify repertoire sharing. Held by TCRdb, this immuneACCESS table contains in-frame sequences only and omits some clones. Under half of the omission traces to an unresolved V gene where checked; the cause of the rest is unknown. The V and J calls and clone size are taken from that table; D and trimming were inferred from the DNA. The sample table contains roughly 300,000 clones; only one count was recorded for roughly 15% of them. Over 5% of the sample lies in the top ten.

About this clone itself: What antigen it recognizes has not been identified. Per-nucleotide qualities are absent, and no much larger clonotype sits a single base away.

Each donor gave one peripheral blood draw, averaging roughly 100 mL, which was collected into heparinised tubes. Using a panel that included CD45RO, CCR7, CD25, CD127, CD95 and CD27, naive, central memory, regulatory and stem cell-like memory CD4+ T cells were sorted on a BD FACSAria II. All sorted populations exceeded 95% purity. PBMCs were isolated right away by Lymphoprep density gradient centrifugation and were stained directly, without culture. So that batch effects would be minimized, each experiment stained and sorted samples in pairs, pairing one healthy donor with one patient. V gives up 5 bases and J gives up 1 base, and the segment between their germline ends measures 7 bases. The CDR3 numbers 13 residues from cysteine through phenylalanine. The DNA shown is the 39-base CDR3, in frame from base 1. Reading the germline V gene (reference sequence) gives CDR1 MNHEY and CDR2 SMNVEV.

The receptor's source is a man aged 25 to 45 in good health. Sequenced sample: central memory CD4+ T cells from blood. The rearrangement combines TRBV27 with TRBJ2-3; the D gene assignment is ambiguous. The CDR3 protein: CASSSRGTDTQYF. The DNA sequence is given as TGTGCCAGCAGTAGCCGGGGCACAGATACGCAGTATTTT.